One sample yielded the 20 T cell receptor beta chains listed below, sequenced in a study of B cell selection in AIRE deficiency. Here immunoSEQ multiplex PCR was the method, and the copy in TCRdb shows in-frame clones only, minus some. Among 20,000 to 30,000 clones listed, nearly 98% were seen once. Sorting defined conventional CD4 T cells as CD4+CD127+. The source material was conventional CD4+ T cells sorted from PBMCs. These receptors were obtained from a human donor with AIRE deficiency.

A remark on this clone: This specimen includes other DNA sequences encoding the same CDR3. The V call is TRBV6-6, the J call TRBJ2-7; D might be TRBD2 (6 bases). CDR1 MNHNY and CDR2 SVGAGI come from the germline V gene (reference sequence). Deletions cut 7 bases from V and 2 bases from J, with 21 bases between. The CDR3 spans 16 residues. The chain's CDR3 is CASTSGAGIAPYEQYF. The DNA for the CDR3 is TGTGCCAGCACCTCCGGTGCGGGGATAGCTCCCTACGAGCAGTACTTC.

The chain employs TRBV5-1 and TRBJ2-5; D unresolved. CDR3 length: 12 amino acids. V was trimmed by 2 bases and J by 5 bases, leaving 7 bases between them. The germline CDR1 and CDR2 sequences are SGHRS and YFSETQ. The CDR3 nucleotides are TGCGCCAGCAGCTTAAGTGGGGAGACCCAGTACTTC. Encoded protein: CASSLSGETQYF. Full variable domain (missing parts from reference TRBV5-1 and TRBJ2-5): KAGVTQTPRYLIKTRGQQVTLSCSPISGHRSVSWYQQTPGQGLQFLFEYFSETQRNKGNFPGRFSGRQFSNSRSEMNVSTLELGDSALYLCASSLSGETQYFGPGTRLLVL.

The CDR3 spells CASGIQRGGELFF. CDR3 coding DNA: TGTGCCAGCGGTATCCAGCGGGGCGGGGAGCTGTTTTTT. This chain connects TRBV9 to TRBJ2-2; 7 nucleotides align to TRBD2. The CDR3 is 13 amino acids. V lost 7 bases, J lost 7 bases, and 7 bases stayed unmatched. The germline V gene has CDR1 SGDLS and CDR2 YYNGEE.

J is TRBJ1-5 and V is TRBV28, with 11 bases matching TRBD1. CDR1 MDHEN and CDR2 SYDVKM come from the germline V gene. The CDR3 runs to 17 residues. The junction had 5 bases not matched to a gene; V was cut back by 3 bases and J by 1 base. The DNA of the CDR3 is TGTGCCAGCAGTTTGAGGACAGGGGGCCTGAGCAATCAGCCCCAGCATTTT. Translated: CASSLRTGGLSNQPQHF.

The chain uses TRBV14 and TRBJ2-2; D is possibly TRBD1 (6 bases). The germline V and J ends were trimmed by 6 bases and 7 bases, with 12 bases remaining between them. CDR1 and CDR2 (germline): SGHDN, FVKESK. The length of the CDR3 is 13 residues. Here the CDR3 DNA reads TGTGCCAGCAGGAGAACAGGGAGCGGGGAGCTGTTTTTT. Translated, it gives CASRRTGSGELFF.

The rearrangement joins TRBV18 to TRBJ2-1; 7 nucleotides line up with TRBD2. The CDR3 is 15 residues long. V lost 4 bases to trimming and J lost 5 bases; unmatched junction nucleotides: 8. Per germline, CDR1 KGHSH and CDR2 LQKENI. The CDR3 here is CASSHSSGGNNEQFF. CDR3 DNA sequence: TGTGCCAGCTCACACTCTAGCGGCGGGAACAATGAGCAGTTCTTC.

Here the CDR3 reads CASSLSWFRDLHGELFF. CDR3 nucleotide sequence: TGTGCCAGCAGTTTATCTTGGTTTAGGGACCTACACGGGGAGCTGTTTTTT. V and J are TRBV28 and TRBJ2-2; the D gene could be TRBD1 or TRBD2 (5 bases each). This CDR3 contains 17 residues. The V gene's germline CDR1 is MDHEN and CDR2 SYDVKM. V was clipped by 1 base and J by 7 bases, with 19 bases between them.

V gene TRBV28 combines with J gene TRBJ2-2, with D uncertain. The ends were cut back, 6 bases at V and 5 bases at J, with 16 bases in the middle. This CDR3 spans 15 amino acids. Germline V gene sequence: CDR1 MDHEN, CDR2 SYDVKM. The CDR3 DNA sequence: TGTGCCAGCAGGGGTAAACAGACCCGTACCGGGGAGCTGTTTTTT. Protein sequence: CASRGKQTRTGELFF.

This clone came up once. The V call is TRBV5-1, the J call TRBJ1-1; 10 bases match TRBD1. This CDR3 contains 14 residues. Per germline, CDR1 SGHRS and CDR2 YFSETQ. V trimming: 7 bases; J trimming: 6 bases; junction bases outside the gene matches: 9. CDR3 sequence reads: CASSRDRGAAEAFF. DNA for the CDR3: TGCGCCAGCTCCCGGGACAGGGGAGCGGCTGAAGCTTTCTTT. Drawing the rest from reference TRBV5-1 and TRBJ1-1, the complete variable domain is KAGVTQTPRYLIKTRGQQVTLSCSPISGHRSVSWYQQTPGQGLQFLFEYFSETQRNKGNFPGRFSGRQFSNSRSEMNVSTLELGDSALYLCASSRDRGAAEAFFGQGTRLTVV.

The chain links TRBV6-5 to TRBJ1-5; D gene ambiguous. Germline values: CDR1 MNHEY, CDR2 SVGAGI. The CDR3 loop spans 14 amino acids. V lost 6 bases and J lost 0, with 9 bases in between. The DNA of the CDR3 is TGTGCCAGCAGACACCACAGTAGCAATCAGCCCCAGCATTTT. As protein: CASRHHSSNQPQHF.

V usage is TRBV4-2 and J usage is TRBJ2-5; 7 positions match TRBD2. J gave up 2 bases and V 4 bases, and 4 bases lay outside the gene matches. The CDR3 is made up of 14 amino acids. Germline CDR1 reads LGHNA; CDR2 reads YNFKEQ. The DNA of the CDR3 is TGTGCCAGCAGCCCAGGGACTAAACAAGAGACCCAGTACTTC. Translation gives CASSPGTKQETQYF.

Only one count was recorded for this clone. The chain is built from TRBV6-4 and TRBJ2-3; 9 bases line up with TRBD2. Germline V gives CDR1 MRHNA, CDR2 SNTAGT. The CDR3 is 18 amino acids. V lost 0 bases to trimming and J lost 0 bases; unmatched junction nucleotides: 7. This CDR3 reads CASSDSIGLAHSTDTQYF. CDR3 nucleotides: TGTGCCAGCAGTGACTCGATTGGACTAGCGCACAGCACAGATACGCAGTATTTT.

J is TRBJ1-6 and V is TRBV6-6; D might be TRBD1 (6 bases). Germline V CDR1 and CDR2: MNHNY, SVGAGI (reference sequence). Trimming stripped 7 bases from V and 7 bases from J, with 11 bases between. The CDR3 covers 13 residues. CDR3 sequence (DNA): TGTGCCAGCAAACAGGGTTCAAATTCACCCCTCCACTTT. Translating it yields CASKQGSNSPLHF.

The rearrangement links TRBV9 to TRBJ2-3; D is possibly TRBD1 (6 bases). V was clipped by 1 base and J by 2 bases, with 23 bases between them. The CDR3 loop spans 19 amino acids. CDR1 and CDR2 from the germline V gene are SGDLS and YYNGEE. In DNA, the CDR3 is TGTGCCAGCAGCGTATTAGGAGGTAGGGGACACCGCCCCACAGATACGCAGTATTTT. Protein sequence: CASSVLGGRGHRPTDTQYF.

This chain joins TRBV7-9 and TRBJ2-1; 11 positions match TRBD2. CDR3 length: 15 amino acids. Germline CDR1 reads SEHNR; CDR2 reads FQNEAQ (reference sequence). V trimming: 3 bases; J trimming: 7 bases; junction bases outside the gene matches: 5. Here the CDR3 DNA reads TGTGCCAGCAGCTTGGCCCGACTAGCGGGAAATGAGCAGTTCTTC. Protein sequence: CASSLARLAGNEQFF.

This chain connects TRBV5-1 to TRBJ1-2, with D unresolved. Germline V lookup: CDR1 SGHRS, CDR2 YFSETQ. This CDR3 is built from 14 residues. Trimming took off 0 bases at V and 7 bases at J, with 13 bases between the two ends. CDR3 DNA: TGCGCCAGCAGCTTGGACCCCTATCCCCGTGGCTACACCTTC. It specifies CASSLDPYPRGYTF.

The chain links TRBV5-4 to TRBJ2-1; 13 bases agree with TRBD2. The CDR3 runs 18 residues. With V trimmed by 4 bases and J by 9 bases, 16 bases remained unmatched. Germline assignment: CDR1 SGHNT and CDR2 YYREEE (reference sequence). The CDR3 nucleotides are TGTGCCAGCAGCCGGGGACTAGCGGGATCCCTGGGGGGTGGTGAGCAGTTCTTC. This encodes CASSRGLAGSLGGGEQFF.

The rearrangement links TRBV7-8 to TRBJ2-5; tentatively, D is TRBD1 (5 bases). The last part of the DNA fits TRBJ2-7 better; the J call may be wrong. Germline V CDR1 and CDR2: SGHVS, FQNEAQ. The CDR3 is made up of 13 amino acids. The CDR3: CASSLGQPYEQYF. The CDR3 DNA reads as TGTGCCAGCAGCTTAGGACAGCCCTACGAGCAGTACTTC.

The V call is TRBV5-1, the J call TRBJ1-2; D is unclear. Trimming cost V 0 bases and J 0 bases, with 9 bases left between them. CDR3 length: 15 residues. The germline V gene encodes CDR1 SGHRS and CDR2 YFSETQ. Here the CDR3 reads CASSLDGVTNYGYTF. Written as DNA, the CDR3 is TGCGCCAGCAGCTTGGACGGGGTAACTAACTATGGCTACACCTTC.

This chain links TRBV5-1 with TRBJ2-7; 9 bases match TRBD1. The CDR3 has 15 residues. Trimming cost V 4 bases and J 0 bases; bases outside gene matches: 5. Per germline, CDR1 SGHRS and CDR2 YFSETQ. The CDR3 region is CASSPDRGISYEQYF. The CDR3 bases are TGCGCCAGCAGCCCGGACAGGGGCATCTCCTACGAGCAGTACTTC.